This T cell receptor (beta chain) was recovered during a study of vaccination and CD4 T cells after COVID-19. Only a few counts were recorded for this clonotype. The antigen is unknown. Germline loops: CDR1 DFQATT, CDR2 SNEGSKA (reference sequence). The CDR3 sequence is 14 residues long. V lost 2 bases and J lost 0, with 8 bases in between. Oncomine TCR Beta short-read sequencing was applied to DNA from cultured CD4+ T cells. TCRdb called the PCR reads again in MiXCR, with one record for every CDR3 protein. The sample records over 7,500 distinct CDR3 sequences, roughly 53% being singletons. The sample's treatment: roughly 11-day PBMC culture with coronavirus spike peptide pools or control peptides (ViraFEST assay). CD4+ T-cell collection from the unexposed donor predated the COVID-19 pandemic (2011-2018). ViraFEST used peptide pools to expand antigen-specific T cells before TCR sequencing. Study-wide results and limits: From about 20 to 38, the median of SARS-CoV-2-reactive clonotypes rose without reaching significance.

The rearrangement links TRBV20-1 to TRBJ1-3, with D possibly matching TRBD1 (6 bases). Sequenced material: CD4+ T cells from blood, cultured in vitro. The clonotype was recovered from a human donor in good health. The CDR3 loop reads CSARQGSSGNTIYF. The DNA of the CDR3 is TGCAGTGCTAGACAGGGGAGCTCTGGAAACACCATATATTTT.